A selection of T cell receptor beta chains follows, all from one sample in a study of identical twins' blood T cells. TCRdb recomputed calls from the 5' RACE reads with MiXCR, one row per CDR3 protein. In the table there are roughly 380,000 distinct CDR3 sequences, about 28% of which are singletons. The material sequenced was PBMCs. The receptors were gathered from a woman aged 18-49 years in good health. Each CDR3 is given with its conserved first and last residue. D genes are given only for firm matches. Only part of the rows carry a size: once, few, many, or a class if the clone is expanded.

J gene,clone size,V gene,D gene,CDR3 protein,CDR3 DNA
TRBJ1-4,few,TRBV28,.,CASSTTAYEKLFF,TGTGCCAGCAGTACAACAGCATATGAAAAACTGTTTTTT
TRBJ2-7,.,TRBV10-3,TRBD2,CAIGIAGGAAYEQYF,TGTGCCATCGGTATAGCGGGAGGGGCGGCCTACGAGCAGTACTTC
TRBJ1-1,.,TRBV12-3/TRBV12-4,.,CASSPAGTGSTEAFF,TGTGCCAGCAGTCCCGCCGGGACTGGGAGCACTGAAGCTTTCTTT
TRBJ2-3,.,TRBV18,.,CASSPGPDTQYF,TGTGCCAGCTCACCAGGGCCCGATACGCAGTATTTT
TRBJ1-2,.,TRBV29-1,.,CSVGQYLRVPIGYGYTF,TGCAGCGTTGGCCAATATCTCCGGGTCCCCATCGGCTATGGCTACACCTTC
TRBJ1-6,few,TRBV7-2,.,CASSTDSVNSPLHF,TGTGCCAGCAGCACCGACAGCGTTAATTCACCCCTCCACTTT
TRBJ1-1,.,TRBV6-5,.,CASSRPRLNTEAFF,TGTGCCAGCAGTCGACCGAGACTGAACACTGAAGCTTTCTTT
TRBJ2-1,many,TRBV2,.,CASTLTDSNEQFF,TGTGCCAGCACCCTGACAGATTCCAATGAGCAGTTCTTC
TRBJ2-1,.,TRBV6-2/TRBV6-3,TRBD2,CASRGVPFGLAGVSDEQFF,TGTGCCAGCAGGGGTGTACCCTTCGGACTAGCGGGAGTGAGCGATGAGCAGTTCTTC
TRBJ1-5,.,TRBV20-1,.,CSASPSRGSNQPQHF,TGCAGTGCTAGCCCTTCCAGGGGTAGCAATCAGCCCCAGCATTTT
TRBJ1-5,.,TRBV15,.,CATSRPTGLRNQPQHF,TGTGCCACCAGCAGACCCACAGGGTTGCGCAATCAGCCCCAGCATTTT
TRBJ2-3,few,TRBV6-5,.,CASSYSGAPDTQYF,TGTGCCAGCAGTTACTCGGGGGCCCCAGATACGCAGTATTTT
TRBJ1-4,.,TRBV9,.,CASSVAGYLDNEKLFF,TGTGCCAGCAGCGTAGCAGGGTACCTTGATAATGAAAAACTGTTTTTT
TRBJ2-1,.,TRBV4-1,TRBD2,CASSQPTSSVEQFF,TGCGCCAGCAGCCAGCCGACTAGCTCGGTTGAGCAGTTCTTC
TRBJ1-2,few,TRBV7-9,.,CASSLAETSTYGYTF,TGTGCCAGCAGCTTAGCGGAGACGTCTACCTATGGCTACACCTTC
TRBJ2-2,few,TRBV19,.,CASSNYPLWTGELFF,TGTGCCAGTAGTAACTATCCCTTGTGGACCGGGGAGCTGTTTTTT
TRBJ2-3,.,TRBV20-1,TRBD2,CSAIGTSGSTDTQYF,TGCAGTGCTATAGGGACTAGCGGTAGCACAGATACGCAGTATTTT
TRBJ1-2,.,TRBV19,TRBD1,CASSAPDRGTYGYTF,TGTGCCAGTAGTGCGCCAGACAGGGGAACGTATGGCTACACCTTC